The 18 T cell receptor beta chains listed next were all sequenced from one sample in a study of cytomegalovirus exposure and HLA in healthy donors. The PCR contained 60 Vbeta and 13 Jbeta primers. Only in-frame clones appear in the TCRdb table, and some are missing; sequencing was by immunoSEQ multiplex PCR. Found here are fewer than 200,000 clones, 73% of them singletons; the top ten hold approximately 5.6%. The sample was PBMCs. Every receptor here comes from a woman between 18 and 29 years old in good health and CMV-seropositive.

The chain uses TRBV27 and TRBJ2-1; D is perhaps TRBD2 (5 bases). This CDR3 has 16 residues. Trimming took 5 bases from V and 5 from J, leaving 19 bases between them. Looked up from germline, CDR1 is MNHEY and CDR2 is SMNVEV (reference sequence). The chain's CDR3 is CASSPYALGINNEQFF. The CDR3 DNA reads TGTGCCAGCAGTCCATATGCACTAGGAATCAACAATGAGCAGTTCTTC.

To note about this clone: This same CDR3 is encoded by further DNA sequences in the sample. This rearrangement joins TRBV5-1 to TRBJ1-3; D not resolved. The CDR3 runs 14 residues. Germline loops: CDR1 SGHRS, CDR2 YFSETQ. V shed 0 bases and J shed 2 bases, with 6 bases lying between them. CDR3 residues: CASSLGTAGNTIYF. In nucleotides, the CDR3 is TGCGCCAGCAGCTTGGGAACAGCTGGAAACACCATATATTTT.

The V call is TRBV5-1, the J call TRBJ2-1, with D possibly TRBD1 on 5 matching bases. Germline V gene lookup returns CDR1 SGHRS and CDR2 YFSETQ. V was clipped by 4 bases and J by 7 bases, with 18 bases between them. The length of the CDR3 is 15 residues. The DNA of the CDR3 is TGCGCCAGCAGCGTAGGACAACCAGGGATTAATGAGCAGTTCTTC. It encodes CASSVGQPGINEQFF. The full variable domain, with the rest looked up from reference TRBV5-1 and TRBJ2-1, is KAGVTQTPRYLIKTRGQQVTLSCSPISGHRSVSWYQQTPGQGLQFLFEYFSETQRNKGNFPGRFSGRQFSNSRSEMNVSTLELGDSALYLCASSVGQPGINEQFFGPGTRLTVL.

The chain combines TRBV10-2 with TRBJ1-6; D remains unclear. The V end was cut by 0 bases, the J end by 0 bases, with 9 bases between. Germline values: CDR1 WSHSY, CDR2 SAAADI. CDR3 length: 17 amino acids. Here the CDR3 reads CASSESTLSSYNSPLHF. The CDR3 nucleotides read TGCGCCAGCAGTGAGTCTACTCTTAGCTCCTATAATTCACCCCTCCACTTT.

The CDR3 region is CATSSGGHRGGGEKLFF. The CDR3 DNA is TGTGCCACCAGCAGCGGCGGTCACAGGGGTGGGGGGGAAAAACTGTTTTTT. The chain uses TRBV15 and TRBJ1-4; 7 bases fit TRBD1. J was trimmed by 8 bases and V by 3 bases; bases with no gene match: 15. The CDR3 extends over 17 amino acids. In germline, CDR1 is LNHNV, CDR2 YYDKDF (reference sequence).

The chain carries TRBV7-9 and TRBJ1-5, with D tentatively TRBD1 (6 bases). Deletions cut 7 bases from V and 5 bases from J, with 15 bases between. The CDR3 length is 14 residues. Germline V lookup: CDR1 SEHNR, CDR2 FQNEAQ (reference sequence). This CDR3 reads CASTISGGHQPQHF. CDR3 nucleotides: TGTGCCAGCACCATTTCGGGGGGCCATCAGCCCCAGCATTTT.

Points on this clone: The junction departs from germline at one end; a sequencing error may be responsible. CDR3 sequence reads: CASSLVGVVYERYF. CDR3 nucleotides: TGTGCCAGCAGCTTAGTAGGGGTTGTTTACGAGCGGTACTTC. This sequence joins TRBV7-8 and TRBJ2-7; maybe TRBD1 (5 bases). The V gene's germline CDR1 is SGHVS and CDR2 FQNEAQ. The CDR3 length is 14 residues.

In its sample, this clone was seen a few times. The genes are TRBV12-5 and TRBJ2-1; 8 bases map to TRBD2. Unmatched junction bases numbered 10, after V lost 5 bases and J lost 4 bases. Germline values: CDR1 LGHNT, CDR2 FRNRAP. The CDR3 totals 16 residues. The CDR3 sequence is CASGTLSGGAYNEQFF. The CDR3 DNA sequence: TGTGCTAGTGGTACTTTATCCGGGGGGGCTTACAATGAGCAGTTCTTC.

The chain is built from TRBV27 and TRBJ1-2, with 7 bases lining up with TRBD1. The junction had 13 bases not matched to a gene; V was cut back by 5 bases and J by 7 bases. Germline CDR1 MNHEY, CDR2 SMNVEV (reference sequence). The CDR3 totals 15 residues. DNA of the CDR3: TGTGCCAGCAGTCCACTTGGCGAGGGGGCGCGTGGCTACACCTTC. Translation gives CASSPLGEGARGYTF.

The chain employs TRBV29-1 and TRBJ2-3; unclear D gene. From germline, CDR1 is SQVTM and CDR2 ANQGSEA. The CDR3 runs to 13 residues. The V end lost 0 bases, the J end lost 3 bases, and 7 bases lay between the germline ends. CDR3 loop: CSVEDGATDTQYF. CDR3 sequence (DNA): TGCAGCGTTGAAGATGGTGCGACAGATACGCAGTATTTT.

The chain has TRBV5-6 and TRBJ2-5; TRBD2 agrees at 13 bases. The CDR3 is 18 residues long. The J segment lost 3 bases and the V segment lost 3 bases, leaving 11 bases of the junction unmatched. Germline assignment: CDR1 SGHDT and CDR2 YYEEEE. Written as DNA, the CDR3 is TGTGCCAGCAGCTCGGTACTAGCGGGGGGGGGATTCGAAGAGACCCAGTACTTC. Amino acids: CASSSVLAGGGFEETQYF.

This chain links TRBV7-2 with TRBJ2-7; D gene ambiguous. The CDR3 has 14 amino acids. Trimming took off 2 bases at V and 3 bases at J, with 11 bases between the two ends. The V gene's germline CDR1 is SGHTA and CDR2 FQGNSA. The CDR3 here is CASSLYLQDYEQYF. The CDR3 nucleotides read TGTGCCAGCAGCTTATATTTACAAGACTACGAGCAGTACTTC.

The V call is TRBV18, the J call TRBJ2-2, with TRBD2 matching 7 bases. J was trimmed by 2 bases and V by 6 bases; bases with no gene match: 9. The CDR3 runs to 16 residues. CDR1 is KGHSH, CDR2 LQKENI, per germline. The CDR3: CASSGLGTINTGELFF. CDR3 sequence (DNA): TGTGCCAGCTCCGGACTAGGGACGATTAACACCGGGGAGCTGTTTTTT.

This clone was observed a single time. The genes are TRBV5-4 and TRBJ2-3; 7 bases are shared with TRBD1. Per germline, CDR1 SGHNT and CDR2 YYREEE (reference sequence). The length of the CDR3 is 15 residues. V gave up 5 bases and J gave up 2 bases; unmatched junction bases: 8. CDR3 amino acids: CASSRDRVNTDTQYF. The CDR3 DNA reads as TGTGCCAGCAGTAGAGACAGGGTGAACACAGATACGCAGTATTTT.

The rearrangement links TRBV6-6 to TRBJ2-2; TRBD2 is a possible D gene (7 bases). V was cut by 7 bases and J by 5 bases, with 17 bases left in between. Looked up from germline, CDR1 is MNHNY and CDR2 is SVGAGI (reference sequence). The CDR3 covers 15 residues. As DNA, the CDR3 is TGTGCCAGCATCAGACTACAGGGAGGGACCGGGGAGCTGTTTTTT. It is translated as CASIRLQGGTGELFF.

Here the CDR3 DNA reads TGTGCTAGTGGGGAGTCCCCCTACGAGCAGTACTTC. This sequence encodes CASGESPYEQYF. This chain uses TRBV12-5 with TRBJ2-7; D unresolved. The CDR3 totals 12 residues. The germline V gene has CDR1 LGHNT and CDR2 FRNRAP. The V end was cut by 6 bases, the J end by 2 bases, with 8 bases between.

In its sample, this clone was seen once. The rearrangement joins TRBV7-9 to TRBJ2-7; maybe TRBD2 (6 bases). Germline lookup yields CDR1 SEHNR and CDR2 FQNEAQ (reference sequence). This CDR3 spans 13 amino acids. Deletions cut 5 bases from V and 6 bases from J, with 14 bases between. CDR3 loop: CASSPESSVEQYF. The CDR3 coding sequence is TGTGCCAGCAGCCCGGAATCTAGCGTCGAGCAGTACTTC.

The chain is built from TRBV4-3 and TRBJ1-4, with D hard to call. CDR3 size: 16 residues. V lost 1 base and J 5 bases, leaving 14 bases between the germline ends. The germline gives CDR1 LGHNA, CDR2 YSLEER. CDR3 nucleotide sequence: TGCGCCAGCAGCCAAGGGGAGACCCAACGGAATGAAAAACTGTTTTTT. It yields the protein CASSQGETQRNEKLFF.